The 30 T cell receptor beta chains given below trace back to one sample, sequenced in a study of tumor-infiltrating lymphocytes in localized non-small cell lung cancer. Measured with immunoSEQ multiplex PCR; TCRdb has only the in-frame clones, and not every one. The sample gives under 20,000 clones, approximately 70% of which show up once; 9.4% is in the top ten. The sample consisted of lung tumor tissue. Receptor source: a human donor with non-small cell lung cancer.

The V and J genes are TRBV28 and TRBJ1-5; the match to TRBD1 covers 9 bases. With 6 bases clipped from V and 5 bases from J, the junction kept 5 bases outside the gene matches. CDR3 length: 14 residues. Looked up from germline, CDR1 is MDHEN and CDR2 is SYDVKM. CDR3 sequence reads: CASSPDRGDQPQHF. CDR3 coding DNA: TGTGCCAGCAGCCCCGACAGGGGGGATCAGCCCCAGCATTTT.

This chain links TRBV7-3 with TRBJ2-2; D call uncertain. CDR3 length: 16 amino acids. V was cut by 0 bases and J by 4 bases, with 12 bases left in between. Germline assignment: CDR1 SGHTA and CDR2 FQGTGA. The CDR3 bases are TGTGCCAGCAGCTTAACTTCCGTAATGGGCACCGGGGAGCTGTTTTTT. This sequence encodes CASSLTSVMGTGELFF.

The V gene is TRBV5-1, the J gene TRBJ2-7, with 7 bases fitting TRBD1. The ends lost 5 bases at V and 4 bases at J; junction bases unmatched: 0. CDR1 and CDR2 from the germline V gene are SGHRS and YFSETQ. The CDR3 has 11 amino acids. The CDR3 loop is CASRQGYEQYF. In DNA form, the CDR3 reads TGCGCCAGCAGACAGGGGTACGAGCAGTACTTC.

This chain joins TRBV5-5 and TRBJ2-7; 9 bases line up with TRBD1. J gave up 4 bases and V 3 bases, and 8 bases lay outside the gene matches. This CDR3 is built from 15 residues. CDR1 and CDR2 (germline): SGHKS, YYEKEE (reference sequence). The CDR3 DNA reads as TGTGCCAGCAGCTCACTCCGGGACAGGGCTTACGAGCAGTACTTC. Translation gives CASSSLRDRAYEQYF.

The J gene is TRBJ2-7, the V gene TRBV13, with 8 bases aligning to TRBD1. The ends lost 4 bases at V and 3 bases at J; junction bases unmatched: 11. The CDR3 contains 16 residues. Germline V CDR1 and CDR2: PRHDT, FYEKMQ (reference sequence). CDR3 DNA sequence: TGTGCCAGCAGCTCAAGTCGGACAGGGTTTGTCTACGAGCAGTACTTC. Translation: CASSSSRTGFVYEQYF.

A few counts support this clone. The chain links TRBV28 to TRBJ1-2, with 8 bases lining up with TRBD1. The CDR3 consists of 13 residues. Germline V gene sequence: CDR1 MDHEN, CDR2 SYDVKM. With 6 bases clipped from V and 3 bases from J, the junction kept 3 bases outside the gene matches. CDR3 loop: CASSETGDYGYTF. The CDR3 bases are TGTGCCAGCAGCGAGACAGGGGACTATGGCTACACCTTC.

Concerning this clone: Its ends do not fully match the called genes, so a read error is possible. The chain uses TRBV7-9 and TRBJ2-5; 9 positions agree with TRBD1. Germline lookup yields CDR1 SEHNR and CDR2 FQNEAQ (reference sequence). The CDR3 is 15 residues long. Here the CDR3 reads CASSLPQGAQGTQYF. In DNA, the CDR3 is TGTGCCAGCAGCCTTCCACAGGGGGCGCAAGGGACCCAGTACTTC.

V is TRBV28 and J is TRBJ2-7; TRBD2 matches 11 bases. The CDR3 is 15 residues long. J gave up 6 bases and V 5 bases, and 9 bases lay outside the gene matches. From germline, CDR1 is MDHEN and CDR2 SYDVKM. CDR3 DNA sequence: TGTGCCAGCAGTCTAGGGGTAGCGGGAGGGGGCGAGCAGTACTTC. Its translation is CASSLGVAGGGEQYF.

CDR3 amino acids: CAIRAPIRDEQFF. The CDR3 DNA reads TGTGCCATCCGGGCCCCTATACGAGATGAGCAGTTCTTC. V gene TRBV28 combines with J gene TRBJ2-1; D ambiguous. The length of the CDR3 is 13 residues. V was cut by 10 bases and J by 8 bases, with 18 bases left in between. CDR1 is MDHEN, CDR2 SYDVKM, per germline.

J is TRBJ2-5 and V is TRBV5-4; no definite D call. The CDR3 length is 13 residues. V lost 0 bases to trimming and J lost 4 bases, with 7 bases between them. Germline V lookup: CDR1 SGHNT, CDR2 YYREEE (reference sequence). CDR3 residues: CASSLGQTETQYF. The DNA of the CDR3 is TGTGCCAGCAGCTTGGGACAAACAGAGACCCAGTACTTC.

The V and J genes are TRBV25-1 and TRBJ2-3; 11 bases agree with TRBD2. CDR1 is MGHDK and CDR2 is SYGVNS in the germline V gene. Trimming took 3 bases from V and 0 from J; bases not matched to a gene: 5. The CDR3 consists of 17 residues. CDR3 protein: CASSDPTSGGSTDTQYF. The CDR3 DNA reads as TGTGCCAGCAGTGACCCTACTAGCGGGGGAAGCACAGATACGCAGTATTTT. Based on the CDR3 plus reference TRBV25-1 and TRBJ2-3, the full variable domain is EADIYQTPRYLVIGTGKKITLECSQTMGHDKMYWYQQDPGMELHLIHYSYGVNSTEKGDLSSESTVSRIRTEHFPLTLESARPSHTSQYLCASSDPTSGGSTDTQYFGPGTRLTVL.

The chain carries TRBV18 and TRBJ1-4; D is undetermined. CDR3 length: 11 amino acids. Trimming pared 2 bases from V and 8 bases from J, leaving 3 bases between. Germline CDR1 and CDR2: KGHSH and LQKENI. Here the CDR3 reads CASSPNEKLFF. DNA for the CDR3: TGTGCCAGCTCACCAAACGAAAAACTGTTTTTT.

This chain joins TRBV29-1 and TRBJ2-3; TRBD2 matches at 9 bases. J was trimmed by 1 base and V by 1 base; bases with no gene match: 6. The germline gives CDR1 SQVTM, CDR2 ANQGSEA. The CDR3 is 16 amino acids. CDR3 sequence reads: CSVEGGGRAGTDTQYF. For the CDR3, the DNA is TGCAGCGTTGAAGGAGGCGGGAGGGCCGGCACAGATACGCAGTATTTT.

The J gene is TRBJ2-2, the V gene TRBV14; 7 bases align to TRBD2. The germline CDR1 and CDR2 sequences are SGHDN and FVKESK. The CDR3 is 17 amino acids. The ends lost 4 bases at V and 1 base at J; junction bases unmatched: 9. CDR3 in amino acids: CASSPTTSVRNTGELFF. CDR3 coding DNA: TGTGCCAGCAGCCCCACAACTAGCGTGAGGAACACCGGGGAGCTGTTTTTT. Based on the CDR3 plus reference TRBV14 and TRBJ2-2, the full variable domain is EAGVTQFPSHSVIEKGQTVTLRCDPISGHDNLYWYRRVMGKEIKFLLHFVKESKQDESGMPNNRFLAERTGGTYSTLKVQPAELEDSGVYFCASSPTTSVRNTGELFFGEGSRLTVL.

This clone was observed once. The chain couples TRBV28 to TRBJ2-3; 9 nucleotides match TRBD2. Looked up from germline, CDR1 is MDHEN and CDR2 is SYDVKM. J lost 2 bases, V lost 6 bases, and 12 bases had no gene match. There are 17 residues in the CDR3. The CDR3 region is CASRTPLGGGATDTQYF. CDR3 sequence (DNA): TGTGCCAGCAGGACGCCCTTAGGCGGGGGGGCCACAGATACGCAGTATTTT. The entire variable domain, with the rest obtained from reference TRBV28 and TRBJ2-3, is as follows: DVKVTQSSRYLVKRTGEKVFLECVQDMDHENMFWYRQDPGLGLRLIYFSYDVKMKEKGDIPEGYSVSREKKERFSLILESASTNQTSMYLCASRTPLGGGATDTQYFGPGTRLTVL.

The chain uses TRBV21-1 and TRBJ2-7; the table's TRBD1 call for D was not verified on the DNA. TRBV21-1 is noted as a pseudogene. The CDR3 extends over 13 amino acids. As DNA, the CDR3 is TGTGCCAGCAGCAAGGACAGGGCCTACGAGCAGTACTTC. This translates into CASSKDRAYEQYF.

The chain carries TRBV28 and TRBJ2-1; no definite D call. V was cut by 2 bases and J by 8 bases, with 16 bases left in between. Germline-derived CDR1 and CDR2 are MDHEN and SYDVKM. The CDR3 is 15 amino acids. This CDR3 reads CASSLLADSSDEQFF. The CDR3 nucleotides are TGTGCCAGCAGTTTACTTGCGGATTCCTCGGATGAGCAGTTCTTC. Full variable domain (rest looked up from reference TRBV28 and TRBJ2-1): DVKVTQSSRYLVKRTGEKVFLECVQDMDHENMFWYRQDPGLGLRLIYFSYDVKMKEKGDIPEGYSVSREKKERFSLILESASTNQTSMYLCASSLLADSSDEQFFGPGTRLTVL.

The chain has TRBV28 and TRBJ1-2; D may be TRBD1 (5 bases). Germline V gives CDR1 MDHEN, CDR2 SYDVKM. V gave up 6 bases and J gave up 4 bases, with 24 bases separating them. The CDR3 length is 17 residues. Here the CDR3 DNA reads TGTGCCAGCAGCATCAAAGTTGGGGGTACGTCTAGCTATGGCTACACCTTC. As protein: CASSIKVGGTSSYGYTF.

The chain uses TRBV7-8 and TRBJ1-1, with D possibly being TRBD1 (6 bases). This CDR3 is 15 amino acids long. The V gene lost 2 bases and the J gene lost 0 bases, with 10 bases spanning the gap. The V gene's germline CDR1 is SGHVS and CDR2 FQNEAQ. In DNA, the CDR3 is TGTGCCAGCAGCTTAAGGGGGGGCATGAACACTGAAGCTTTCTTT. It specifies CASSLRGGMNTEAFF. The whole variable domain, remainder taken from reference TRBV7-8 and TRBJ1-1, is GAGVSQSPRYKVAKRGQDVALRCDPISGHVSLFWYQQALGQGPEFLTYFQNEAQLDKSGLPSDRFFAERPEGSVSTLKIQRTQQEDSAVYLCASSLRGGMNTEAFFGQGTRLTVV.

The rearrangement uses TRBV6-6 and TRBJ2-3, with D unclear. The CDR3 contains 14 residues. The germline gives CDR1 MNHNY, CDR2 SVGAGI (reference sequence). The V and J ends lost 0 bases and 1 base respectively, with 5 bases between them. CDR3 region: CASSYSRGTDTQYF. The CDR3 DNA is TGTGCCAGCAGTTACTCAAGAGGCACAGATACGCAGTATTTT.

The chain has TRBV27 and TRBJ2-5; D is undetermined. The germline V gene has CDR1 MNHEY and CDR2 SMNVEV (reference sequence). V lost 6 bases and J 2 bases, leaving 10 bases between the germline ends. The CDR3 length is 13 residues. CDR3 in DNA: TGTGCCAGCAGAGGCAGTCTTCAAGAGACCCAGTACTTC. This encodes CASRGSLQETQYF.

The chain links TRBV15 to TRBJ2-7; tentatively, D is TRBD1 (5 bases). The germline gives CDR1 LNHNV, CDR2 YYDKDF (reference sequence). There are 13 residues in the CDR3. With 3 bases removed from V and 2 bases from J, the gap between germline ends came to 8 bases. CDR3 in DNA: TGTGCCACCAGCAGGGACACCCCCTACGAGCAGTACTTC. This codes for CATSRDTPYEQYF.

This chain connects TRBV5-4 to TRBJ1-2, with 9 positions matching TRBD1. CDR1 and CDR2 (germline): SGHNT, YYREEE (reference sequence). After removal of 1 base from V and 8 bases from J, the junction contained 3 bases not matched to a gene. This CDR3 spans 13 amino acids. The CDR3 reads CASSLYRGHGYTF. DNA for the CDR3: TGTGCCAGCAGCTTGTACAGGGGGCACGGCTACACCTTC.

This clone has only one observation. The genes are TRBV15 and TRBJ1-2; tentative D call: TRBD1 (5 bases). The CDR3 spans 15 residues. Trimming stripped 5 bases from V and 2 bases from J, with 15 bases between. Germline V gives CDR1 LNHNV, CDR2 YYDKDF (reference sequence). CDR3 sequence: CATSGGFRGNYGYTF. The DNA of the CDR3 is TGTGCCACCAGCGGAGGATTTAGGGGCAACTATGGCTACACCTTC. Based on the CDR3 plus reference TRBV15 and TRBJ1-2, the full variable domain is DAMVIQNPRYQVTQFGKPVTLSCSQTLNHNVMYWYQQKSSQAPKLLFHYYDKDFNNEADTPDNFQSRRPNTSFCFLDIRSPGLGDTAMYLCATSGGFRGNYGYTFGSGTRLTVV.

This chain joins TRBV6-5 and TRBJ1-6; TRBD1 is a possible D gene (6 bases). The CDR3 extends over 15 amino acids. Germline-derived CDR1 and CDR2 are MNHEY and SVGAGI. V was cut by 6 bases and J by 6 bases, with 15 bases left in between. The CDR3 region has the DNA TGTGCCAGCAGCACCACGGGAGGGGGTAATTCACCCCTCCACTTT. This encodes CASSTTGGGNSPLHF.

This clone occurred a few times. The CDR3 reads CASSQPGGKRSTEAFF. CDR3 in DNA: TGTGCCAGCAGCCAGCCCGGGGGAAAAAGGAGCACTGAAGCTTTCTTT. The chain has TRBV16 and TRBJ1-1, with D maybe TRBD1 (5 bases). The V gene lost 3 bases and the J gene lost 4 bases, with 18 bases spanning the gap. This CDR3 region has 16 residues. The germline V gene encodes CDR1 KGHSY and CDR2 FQNENV.

V gene TRBV7-2 combines with J gene TRBJ2-3, with D perhaps TRBD1 (5 bases). The V gene's germline CDR1 is SGHTA and CDR2 FQGNSA. Trimming stripped 1 base from V and 7 bases from J, with 9 bases between. This CDR3 contains 13 residues. CDR3 sequence (DNA): TGTGCCAGCAGCTTAGGAGGACACTATACGCAGTATTTT. Residues: CASSLGGHYTQYF.

The chain joins TRBV29-1 to TRBJ2-7; TRBD2 aligns across 8 bases. The CDR3 consists of 14 residues. With V trimmed by 3 bases and J by 5 bases, 9 bases remained unmatched. Germline CDR1 SQVTM, CDR2 ANQGSEA. The CDR3 here is CSVDGGLETDEQYF. DNA for the CDR3: TGCAGCGTTGACGGGGGACTAGAAACCGACGAGCAGTACTTC.

V is TRBV5-4 and J is TRBJ2-1; D might be TRBD2 (6 bases). Trimming left V 0 bases short and J 4 bases short, with 14 bases between. This CDR3 is built from 16 residues. Germline V gene data show CDR1 as SGHNT and CDR2 as YYREEE (reference sequence). The CDR3 region is CASSLGVADQYNEQFF. The CDR3 DNA is TGTGCCAGCAGCTTGGGGGTAGCGGATCAATACAATGAGCAGTTCTTC.

This sequence joins TRBV6-5 and TRBJ1-1; D is undetermined. The CDR3 runs to 11 residues. Trimming took 7 bases from V and 4 from J, leaving 7 bases between them. Germline V gives CDR1 MNHEY, CDR2 SVGAGI. The CDR3 region has the DNA TGTGCCAGCATGAGTTTCACTGAAGCTTTCTTT. Amino acids: CASMSFTEAFF.